This T cell receptor beta chain came from a study of Tregs in tolerant kidney transplant recipients. General observations from the study: Changing PCR primers prevented nucleotide comparison between some patients' samples. Findings come from small patient numbers and require larger validation. Tregs expanded with activated donor B cells seemed most donor-specific.

Profiling relied on immunoSEQ multiplex PCR, and the TCRdb table lists in-frame clones only, not all of them. The sample lists around 98,000 clones, approximately 93% occurring once. Unstimulated Tregs (CD4+CD25+CD127-) and CD4+CD25- non-Tregs were sorted from PBMCs. To note about this clone: Antigen: not known.

The input for sequencing was CD4+ T cells from blood, taken before the transplant. This TCR was sampled from a human donor who received a combined kidney and bone marrow transplant.

The CDR3 loop is CASSLGQGWDTQYF. The CDR3 region has the DNA TGCGCCAGCAGCTTGGGACAGGGGTGGGATACGCAGTATTTT. The chain carries TRBV5-1 and TRBJ2-3, with 8 bases lining up with TRBD1. The CDR3 totals 14 residues. Trimming at V came to 0 bases and at J to 6 bases, leaving 3 bases not matched to a gene. From germline, CDR1 is SGHRS and CDR2 YFSETQ.